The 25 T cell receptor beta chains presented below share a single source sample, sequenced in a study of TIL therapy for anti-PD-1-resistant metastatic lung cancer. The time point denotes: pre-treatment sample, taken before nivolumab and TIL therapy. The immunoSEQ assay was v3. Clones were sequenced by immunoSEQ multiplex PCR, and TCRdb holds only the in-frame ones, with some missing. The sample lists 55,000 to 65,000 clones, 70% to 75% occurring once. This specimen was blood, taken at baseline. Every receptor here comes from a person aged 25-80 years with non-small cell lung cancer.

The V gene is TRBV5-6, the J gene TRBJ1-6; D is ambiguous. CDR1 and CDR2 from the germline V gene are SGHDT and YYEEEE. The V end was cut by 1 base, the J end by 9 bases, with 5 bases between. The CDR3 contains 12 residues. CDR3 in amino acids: CASSLYGSPLHF. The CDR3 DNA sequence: TGTGCCAGCAGCTTGTACGGTTCACCCCTCCACTTT.

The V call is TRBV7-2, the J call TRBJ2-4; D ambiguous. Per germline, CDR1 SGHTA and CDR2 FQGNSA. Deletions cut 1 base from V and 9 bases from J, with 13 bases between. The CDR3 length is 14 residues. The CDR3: CASSLVWPPTIQYF. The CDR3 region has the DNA TGTGCCAGCAGCTTAGTCTGGCCTCCAACCATTCAGTACTTC.

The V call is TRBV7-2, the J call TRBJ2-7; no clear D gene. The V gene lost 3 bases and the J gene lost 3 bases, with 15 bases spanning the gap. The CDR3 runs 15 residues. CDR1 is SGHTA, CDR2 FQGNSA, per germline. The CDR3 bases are TGTGCCAGCAGCTTTACCCCCGGGCAGTACTACGAGCAGTACTTC. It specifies CASSFTPGQYYEQYF.

In DNA form, the CDR3 reads TGCGCCAGCAATTCGTGGACTAGCGGGGGACTGGGCACCGGGGAGCTGTTTTTT. It codes for CASNSWTSGGLGTGELFF. The J gene is TRBJ2-2, the V gene TRBV5-1, with TRBD2 matching over 13 bases. The germline V gene encodes CDR1 SGHRS and CDR2 YFSETQ. The CDR3 contains 18 residues. V shed 6 bases and J 4 bases; nucleotides not matched to a gene: 12.

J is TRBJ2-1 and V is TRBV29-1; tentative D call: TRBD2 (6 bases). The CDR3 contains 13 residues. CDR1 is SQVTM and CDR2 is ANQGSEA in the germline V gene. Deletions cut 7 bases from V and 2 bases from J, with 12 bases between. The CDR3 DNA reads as TGCAGCGGTGTAGCGGAAACCTACAATGAGCAGTTCTTC. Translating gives CSGVAETYNEQFF.

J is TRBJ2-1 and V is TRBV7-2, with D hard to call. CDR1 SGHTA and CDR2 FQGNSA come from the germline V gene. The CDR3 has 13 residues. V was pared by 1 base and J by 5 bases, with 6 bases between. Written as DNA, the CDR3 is TGTGCCAGCAGCTTAGGGGCAAACAATGAGCAGTTCTTC. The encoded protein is CASSLGANNEQFF.

In DNA, the CDR3 is TGTGCCAGCAGGGACCCGCCAGGGGTAGGTCAGCCCCAGCATTTT. Translated, it gives CASRDPPGVGQPQHF. The J gene is TRBJ1-5, the V gene TRBV6-6; a possible D gene is TRBD1 (6 bases). V dropped 6 bases and J dropped 6 bases, with 18 bases sitting between them. The CDR3 length is 15 residues. Per the germline V gene, CDR1 is MNHNY and CDR2 is SVGAGI (reference sequence).

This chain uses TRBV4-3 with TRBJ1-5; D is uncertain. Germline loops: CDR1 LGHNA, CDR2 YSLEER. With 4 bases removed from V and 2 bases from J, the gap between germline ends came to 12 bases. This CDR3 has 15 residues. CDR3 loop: CASSPQTTGNQPQHF. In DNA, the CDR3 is TGCGCCAGCAGCCCCCAAACTACTGGCAATCAGCCCCAGCATTTT.

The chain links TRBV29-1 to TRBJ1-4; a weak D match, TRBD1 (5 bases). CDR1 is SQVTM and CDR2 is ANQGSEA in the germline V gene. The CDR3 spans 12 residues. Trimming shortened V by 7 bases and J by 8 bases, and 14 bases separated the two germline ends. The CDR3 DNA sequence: TGCAGCGCGTCGTGGGGCTCGGAAAAACTGTTTTTT. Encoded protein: CSASWGSEKLFF. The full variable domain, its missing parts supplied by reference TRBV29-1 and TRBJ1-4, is SAVISQKPSRDICQRGTSLTIQCQVDSQVTMMFWYRQQPGQSLTLIATANQGSEATYESGFVIDKFPISRPNLTFSTLTVSNMSPEDSSIYLCSASWGSEKLFFGSGTQLSVL.

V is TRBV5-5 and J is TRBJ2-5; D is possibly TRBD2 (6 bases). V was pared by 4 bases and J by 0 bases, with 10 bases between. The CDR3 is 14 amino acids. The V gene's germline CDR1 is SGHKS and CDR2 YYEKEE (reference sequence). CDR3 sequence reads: CASSSRLDQETQYF. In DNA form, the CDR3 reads TGTGCCAGCAGCAGTAGACTAGACCAAGAGACCCAGTACTTC.

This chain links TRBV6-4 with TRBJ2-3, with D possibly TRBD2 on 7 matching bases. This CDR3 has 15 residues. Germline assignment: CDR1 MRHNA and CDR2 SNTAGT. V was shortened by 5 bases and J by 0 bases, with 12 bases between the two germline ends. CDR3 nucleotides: TGTGCCAGCAGTCGGAGCGGGACAAGCACAGATACGCAGTATTTT. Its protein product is CASSRSGTSTDTQYF.

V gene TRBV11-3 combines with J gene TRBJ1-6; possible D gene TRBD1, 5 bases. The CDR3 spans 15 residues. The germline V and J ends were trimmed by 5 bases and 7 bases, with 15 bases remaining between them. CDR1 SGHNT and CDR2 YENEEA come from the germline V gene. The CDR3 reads CASSIGGEWNSPLHF. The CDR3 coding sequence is TGTGCCAGCAGCATTGGGGGGGAATGGAATTCACCCCTCCACTTT.

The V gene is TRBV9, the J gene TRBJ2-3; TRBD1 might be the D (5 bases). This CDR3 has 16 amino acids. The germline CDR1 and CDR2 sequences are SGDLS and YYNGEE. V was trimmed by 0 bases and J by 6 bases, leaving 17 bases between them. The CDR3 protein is CASSVDMQGSSDTQYF. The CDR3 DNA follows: TGTGCCAGCAGCGTAGATATGCAGGGCTCGAGCGATACGCAGTATTTT.

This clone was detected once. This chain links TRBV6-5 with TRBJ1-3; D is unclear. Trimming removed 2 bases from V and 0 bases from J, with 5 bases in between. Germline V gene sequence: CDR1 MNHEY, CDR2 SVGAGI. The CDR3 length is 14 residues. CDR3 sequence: CASSYGNSGNTIYF. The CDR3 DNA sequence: TGTGCCAGCAGTTACGGGAACTCTGGAAACACCATATATTTT.

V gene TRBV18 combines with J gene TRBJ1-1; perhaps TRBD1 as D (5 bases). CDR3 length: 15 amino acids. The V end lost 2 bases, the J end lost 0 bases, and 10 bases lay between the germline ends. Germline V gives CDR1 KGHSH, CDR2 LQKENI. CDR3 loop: CASSPYDSVNTEAFF. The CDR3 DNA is TGTGCCAGCTCACCATATGACAGTGTGAACACTGAAGCTTTCTTT.

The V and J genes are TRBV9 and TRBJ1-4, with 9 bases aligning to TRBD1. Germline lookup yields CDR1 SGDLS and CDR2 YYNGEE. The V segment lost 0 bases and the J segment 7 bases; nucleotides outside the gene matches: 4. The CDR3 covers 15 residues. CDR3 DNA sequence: TGTGCCAGCAGCGTAGGGGGACAGGGTGGTGAAAAACTGTTTTTT. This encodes CASSVGGQGGEKLFF.

The DNA for the CDR3 is TGTGCCAGCAGCGCCTCCGGGAAAATCGACGAGCAGTACTTC. Its translation is CASSASGKIDEQYF. The chain is built from TRBV9 and TRBJ2-7, with a tentative D call TRBD2 (5 bases). V lost 3 bases to trimming and J lost 5 bases, with 15 bases between them. The CDR3 has 14 residues. Germline CDR1 reads SGDLS; CDR2 reads YYNGEE.

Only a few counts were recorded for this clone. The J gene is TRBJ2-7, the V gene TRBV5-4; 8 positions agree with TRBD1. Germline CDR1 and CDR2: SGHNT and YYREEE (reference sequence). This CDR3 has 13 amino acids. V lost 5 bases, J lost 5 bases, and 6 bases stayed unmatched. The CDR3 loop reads CASSRGQGDEQYF. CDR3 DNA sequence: TGTGCCAGCAGTCGAGGACAGGGCGACGAGCAGTACTTC.

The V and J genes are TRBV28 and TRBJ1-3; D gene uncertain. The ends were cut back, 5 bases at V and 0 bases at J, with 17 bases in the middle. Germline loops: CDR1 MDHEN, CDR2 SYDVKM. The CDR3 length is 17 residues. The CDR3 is CASSQPRDGSSGNTIYF. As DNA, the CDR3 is TGTGCCAGCAGTCAGCCCCGGGATGGTTCCTCTGGAAACACCATATATTTT. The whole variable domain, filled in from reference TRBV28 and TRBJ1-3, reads DVKVTQSSRYLVKRTGEKVFLECVQDMDHENMFWYRQDPGLGLRLIYFSYDVKMKEKGDIPEGYSVSREKKERFSLILESASTNQTSMYLCASSQPRDGSSGNTIYFGEGSWLTVV.

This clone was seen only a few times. CDR3 region: CASSLANVADSPLHF. The CDR3, as DNA: TGCGCCAGCAGCTTGGCCAATGTGGCGGATTCACCCCTCCACTTT. This chain connects TRBV5-1 to TRBJ1-6, with unresolved D. Germline lookup yields CDR1 SGHRS and CDR2 YFSETQ. V lost 0 bases and J lost 8, with 12 bases in between. The CDR3 sequence is 15 residues long.

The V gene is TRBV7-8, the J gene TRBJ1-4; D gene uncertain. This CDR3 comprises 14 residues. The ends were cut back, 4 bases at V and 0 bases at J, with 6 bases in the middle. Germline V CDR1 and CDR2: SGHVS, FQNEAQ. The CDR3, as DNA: TGTGCCAGCAGCTACACCGCAACTAATGAAAAACTGTTTTTT. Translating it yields CASSYTATNEKLFF.

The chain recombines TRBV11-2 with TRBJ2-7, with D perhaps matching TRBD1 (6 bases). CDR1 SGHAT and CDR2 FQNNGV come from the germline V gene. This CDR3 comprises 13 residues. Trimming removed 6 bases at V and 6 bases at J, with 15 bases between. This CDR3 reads CASSRGQRGEQYF. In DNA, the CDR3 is TGTGCCAGCAGTCGCGGACAGCGTGGCGAGCAGTACTTC.

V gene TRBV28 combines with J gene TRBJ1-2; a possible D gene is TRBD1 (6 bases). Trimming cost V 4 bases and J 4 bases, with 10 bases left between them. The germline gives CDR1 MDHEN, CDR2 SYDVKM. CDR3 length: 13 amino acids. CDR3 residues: CASSSDSVYGYTF. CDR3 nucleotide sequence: TGTGCCAGCAGTTCGGACAGCGTCTATGGCTACACCTTC.

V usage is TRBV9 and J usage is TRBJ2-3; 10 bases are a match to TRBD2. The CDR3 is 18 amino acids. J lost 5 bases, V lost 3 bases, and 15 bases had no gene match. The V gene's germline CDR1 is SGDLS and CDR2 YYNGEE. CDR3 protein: CASSDEHLRLAGVDTQYF. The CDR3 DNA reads TGTGCCAGCAGCGATGAACATCTTCGGCTAGCGGGAGTAGATACGCAGTATTTT.

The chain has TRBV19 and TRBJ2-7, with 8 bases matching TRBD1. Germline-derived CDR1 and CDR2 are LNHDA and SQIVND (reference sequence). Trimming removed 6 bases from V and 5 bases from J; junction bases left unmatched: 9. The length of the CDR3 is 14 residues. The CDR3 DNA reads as TGTGCCAGTAGGTCCCAGGGGGCTGCGAACGAGCAGTACTTC. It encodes CASRSQGAANEQYF. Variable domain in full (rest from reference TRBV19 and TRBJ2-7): DGGITQSPKYLFRKEGQNVTLSCEQNLNHDAMYWYRQDPGQGLRLIYYSQIVNDFQKGDIAEGYSVSREKKESFPLTVTSAQKNPTAFYLCASRSQGAANEQYFGPGTRLTVT.